This entry lists 3 T cell receptor beta chains sequenced from one sample in a study of post-analysis software for immune sequencing data. General observations from the study: Roughly five TRBV segments were more frequent in patients than controls; TRBV5-6, TRBV5-1 and TRBV20-1 belonged to this group.

For these TCRs, the target antigens are not known. The TCR beta cDNA libraries carried unique molecular identifiers. One entry per CDR3 protein results from TCRdb running MiXCR on the PCR reads. The table records about 210,000 distinct CDR3 sequences, over 25% of them present only once. The sequencing sample was made of blood. The receptors were gathered from a girl aged 2-17 years with multiple sclerosis.

Many counts were recorded for this clonotype. V gene TRBV11-2 combines with J gene TRBJ1-5, with 10 nucleotides matching TRBD1. Germline V gene data show CDR1 as SGHAT and CDR2 as FQNNGV. The CDR3 consists of 17 residues. V was clipped by 5 bases and J by 1 base; unmatched bases: 8. The CDR3 DNA is TGTGCCAGCAGCCCCGGACCGGGACAGGGGAGCAATCAGCCCCAGCATTTT. Translation gives CASSPGPGQGSNQPQHF.

In its sample, this clonotype was seen many times. The CDR3 region has the DNA TGCAGCTATGCGGCCTCCTACAATGAGCAGTTCTTC. It is translated as CSYAASYNEQFF. V and J are TRBV29-1 and TRBJ2-1; no clear D. V lost 8 bases to trimming and J lost 0 bases, with 8 bases between them. Germline V lookup: CDR1 SQVTM, CDR2 ANQGSEA. The CDR3 spans 12 residues.

The J gene is TRBJ2-3, the V gene TRBV20-1; D perhaps matches TRBD1 (6 bases). Trimming stripped 3 bases from V and 0 bases from J, with 10 bases between. Germline V CDR1 and CDR2: DFQATT, SNEGSKA (reference sequence). The CDR3 totals 14 residues. CDR3 nucleotide sequence: TGCAGTGCTAGCAGGGGAGCTAGCACAGATACGCAGTATTTT. Amino acids: CSASRGASTDTQYF.